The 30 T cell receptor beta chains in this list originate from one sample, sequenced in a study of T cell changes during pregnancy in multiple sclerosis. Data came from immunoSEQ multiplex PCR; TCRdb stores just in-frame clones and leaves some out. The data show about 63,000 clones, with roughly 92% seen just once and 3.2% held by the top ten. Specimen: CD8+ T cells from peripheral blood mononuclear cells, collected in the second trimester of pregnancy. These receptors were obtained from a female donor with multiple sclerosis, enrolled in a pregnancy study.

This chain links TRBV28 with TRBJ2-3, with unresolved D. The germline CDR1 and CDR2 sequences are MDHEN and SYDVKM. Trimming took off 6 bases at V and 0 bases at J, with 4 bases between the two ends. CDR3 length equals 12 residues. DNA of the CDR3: TGTGCCAGCAGCCGGAGCACAGATACGCAGTATTTT. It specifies CASSRSTDTQYF. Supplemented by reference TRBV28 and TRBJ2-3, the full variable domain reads DVKVTQSSRYLVKRTGEKVFLECVQDMDHENMFWYRQDPGLGLRLIYFSYDVKMKEKGDIPEGYSVSREKKERFSLILESASTNQTSMYLCASSRSTDTQYFGPGTRLTVL.

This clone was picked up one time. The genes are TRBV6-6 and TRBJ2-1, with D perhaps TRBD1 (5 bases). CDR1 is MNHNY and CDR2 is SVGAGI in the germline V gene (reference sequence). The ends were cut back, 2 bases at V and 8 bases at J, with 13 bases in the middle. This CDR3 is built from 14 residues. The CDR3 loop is CASSYGQGRDEQFF. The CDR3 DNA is TGTGCCAGCAGTTACGGGCAGGGCCGCGATGAGCAGTTCTTC.

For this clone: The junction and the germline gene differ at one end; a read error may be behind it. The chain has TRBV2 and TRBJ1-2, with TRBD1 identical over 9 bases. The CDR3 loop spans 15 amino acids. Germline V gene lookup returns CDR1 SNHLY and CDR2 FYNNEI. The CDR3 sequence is CASREGTGTNYGYTF. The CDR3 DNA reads TGTGCCAGCAGGGAAGGGACAGGGACGAACTATGGCTACACCTTC.

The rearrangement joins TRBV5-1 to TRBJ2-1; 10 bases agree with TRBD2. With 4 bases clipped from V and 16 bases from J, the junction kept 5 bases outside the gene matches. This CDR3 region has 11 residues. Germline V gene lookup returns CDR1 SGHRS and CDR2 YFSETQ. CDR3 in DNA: TGCGCCAGCAGCCCCGGGACTAGCGTATTCTTC. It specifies CASSPGTSVFF.

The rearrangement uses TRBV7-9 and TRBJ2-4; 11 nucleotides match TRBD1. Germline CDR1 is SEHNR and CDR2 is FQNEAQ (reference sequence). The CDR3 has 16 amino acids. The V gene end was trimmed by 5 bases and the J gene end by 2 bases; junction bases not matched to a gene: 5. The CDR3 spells CASSPGQGATKNIQYF. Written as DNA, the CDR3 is TGTGCCAGCAGCCCAGGACAGGGGGCAACCAAAAACATTCAGTACTTC.

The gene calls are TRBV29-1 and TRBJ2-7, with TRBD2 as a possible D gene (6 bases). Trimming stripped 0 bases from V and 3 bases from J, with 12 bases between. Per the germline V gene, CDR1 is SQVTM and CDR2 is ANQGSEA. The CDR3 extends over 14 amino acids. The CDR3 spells CSVEDQTSSYEQYF. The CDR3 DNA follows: TGCAGCGTTGAAGATCAGACTAGTAGCTACGAGCAGTACTTC.

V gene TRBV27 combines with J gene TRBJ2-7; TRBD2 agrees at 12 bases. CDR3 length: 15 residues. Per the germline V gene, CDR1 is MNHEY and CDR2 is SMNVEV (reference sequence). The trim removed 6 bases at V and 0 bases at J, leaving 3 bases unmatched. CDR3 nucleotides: TGTGCCAGCAGGTGGACTAGCGGGAACTCCTACGAGCAGTACTTC. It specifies CASRWTSGNSYEQYF.

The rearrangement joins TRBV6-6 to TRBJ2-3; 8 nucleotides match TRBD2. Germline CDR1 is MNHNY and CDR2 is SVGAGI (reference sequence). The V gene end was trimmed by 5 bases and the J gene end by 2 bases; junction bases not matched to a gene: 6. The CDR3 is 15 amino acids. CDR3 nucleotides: TGTGCCAGCAGTGAGGGACTAGGAGCCACAGATACGCAGTATTTT. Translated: CASSEGLGATDTQYF.

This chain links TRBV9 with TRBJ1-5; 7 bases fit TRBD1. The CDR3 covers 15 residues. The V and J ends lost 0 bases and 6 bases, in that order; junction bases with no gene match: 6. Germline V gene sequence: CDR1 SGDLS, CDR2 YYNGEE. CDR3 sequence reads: CASSVDTGVGQPQHF. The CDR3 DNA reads TGTGCCAGCAGCGTAGACACAGGGGTTGGTCAGCCCCAGCATTTT.

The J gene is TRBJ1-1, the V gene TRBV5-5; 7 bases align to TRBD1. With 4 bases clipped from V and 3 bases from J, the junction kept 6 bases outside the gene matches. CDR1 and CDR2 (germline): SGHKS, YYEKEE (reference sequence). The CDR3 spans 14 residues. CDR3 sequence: CASSQRQGYTEAFF. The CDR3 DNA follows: TGTGCCAGCAGCCAACGACAGGGATACACTGAAGCTTTCTTT.

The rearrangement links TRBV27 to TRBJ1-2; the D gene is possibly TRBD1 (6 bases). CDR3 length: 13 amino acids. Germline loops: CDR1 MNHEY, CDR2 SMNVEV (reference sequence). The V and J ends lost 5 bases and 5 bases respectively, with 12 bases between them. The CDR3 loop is CASSPRTAYGYTF. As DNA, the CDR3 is TGTGCCAGCAGTCCCCGGACAGCATATGGCTACACCTTC.

The CDR3 region is CASSQDQRGVYGNTIYF. The CDR3 bases are TGCGCCAGCAGCCAAGATCAGCGGGGGGTGTACGGAAACACCATATATTTT. The chain employs TRBV4-1 and TRBJ1-3, with D maybe TRBD1 (5 bases). V was pared by 0 bases and J by 4 bases, with 16 bases between. From germline, CDR1 is MGHRA and CDR2 YSYEKL. The CDR3 contains 17 residues.

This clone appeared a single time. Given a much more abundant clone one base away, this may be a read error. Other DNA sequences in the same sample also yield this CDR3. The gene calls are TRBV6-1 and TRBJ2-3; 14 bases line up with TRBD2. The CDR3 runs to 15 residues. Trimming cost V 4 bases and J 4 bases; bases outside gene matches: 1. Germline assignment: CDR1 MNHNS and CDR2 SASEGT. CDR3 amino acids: CASSGLAGGPDTQYF. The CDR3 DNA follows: TGTGCCAGCAGTGGACTAGCGGGAGGGCCAGATACGCAGTATTTT.

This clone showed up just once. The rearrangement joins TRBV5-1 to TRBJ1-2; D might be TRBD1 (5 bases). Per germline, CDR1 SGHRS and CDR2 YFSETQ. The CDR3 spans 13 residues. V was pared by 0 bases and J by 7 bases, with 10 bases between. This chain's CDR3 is CASSLEGGAGYTF. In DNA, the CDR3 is TGCGCCAGCAGCTTGGAGGGTGGGGCTGGCTACACCTTC. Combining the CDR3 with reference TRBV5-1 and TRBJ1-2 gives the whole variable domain KAGVTQTPRYLIKTRGQQVTLSCSPISGHRSVSWYQQTPGQGLQFLFEYFSETQRNKGNFPGRFSGRQFSNSRSEMNVSTLELGDSALYLCASSLEGGAGYTFGSGTRLTVV.

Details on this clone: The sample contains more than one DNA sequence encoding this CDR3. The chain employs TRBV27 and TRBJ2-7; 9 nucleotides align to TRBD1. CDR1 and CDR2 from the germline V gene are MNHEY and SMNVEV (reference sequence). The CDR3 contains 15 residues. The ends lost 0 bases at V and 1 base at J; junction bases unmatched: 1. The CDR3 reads CASSLSGTGSYEQYF. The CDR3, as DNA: TGTGCCAGCAGTTTATCGGGGACAGGGTCCTACGAGCAGTACTTC.

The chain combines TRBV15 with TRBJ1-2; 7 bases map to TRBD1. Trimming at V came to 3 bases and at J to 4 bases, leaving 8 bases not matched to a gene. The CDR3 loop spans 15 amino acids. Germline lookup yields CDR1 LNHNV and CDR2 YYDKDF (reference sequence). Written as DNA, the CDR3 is TGTGCCACCAGCAGCCGGGACAGTCATTTCTATGGCTACACCTTC. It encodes CATSSRDSHFYGYTF.

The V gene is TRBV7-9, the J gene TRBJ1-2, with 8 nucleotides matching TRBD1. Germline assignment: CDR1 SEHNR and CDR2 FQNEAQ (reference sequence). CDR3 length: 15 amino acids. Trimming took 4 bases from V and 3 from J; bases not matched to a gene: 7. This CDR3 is CASSSPRGPYYGYTF. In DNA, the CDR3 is TGTGCCAGCAGCTCGCCCAGGGGGCCATACTATGGCTACACCTTC.

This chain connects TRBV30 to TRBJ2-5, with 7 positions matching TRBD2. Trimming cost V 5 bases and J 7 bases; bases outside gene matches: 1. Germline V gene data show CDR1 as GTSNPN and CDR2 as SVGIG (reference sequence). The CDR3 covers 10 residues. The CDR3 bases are TGTGCCTGGGGGGAGGGGACCCAGTACTTC. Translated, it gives CAWGEGTQYF.

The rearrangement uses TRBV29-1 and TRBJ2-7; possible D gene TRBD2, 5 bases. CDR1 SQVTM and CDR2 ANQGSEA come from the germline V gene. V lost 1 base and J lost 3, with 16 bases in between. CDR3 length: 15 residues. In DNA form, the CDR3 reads TGCAGCGTTGAAGGGGGAGCAGTGGAGAACTACGAGCAGTACTTC. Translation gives CSVEGGAVENYEQYF.

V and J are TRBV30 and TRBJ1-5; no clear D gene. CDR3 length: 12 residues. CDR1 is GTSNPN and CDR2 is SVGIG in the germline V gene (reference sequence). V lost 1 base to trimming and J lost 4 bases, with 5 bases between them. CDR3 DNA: TGTGCCTGGAGTGCCAGAAATCAGCCCCAGCATTTT. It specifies CAWSARNQPQHF.

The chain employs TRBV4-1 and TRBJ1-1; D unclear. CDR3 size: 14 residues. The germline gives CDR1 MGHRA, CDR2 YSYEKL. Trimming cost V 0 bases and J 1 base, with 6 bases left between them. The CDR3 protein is CASSQDRGNTEAFF. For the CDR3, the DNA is TGCGCCAGCAGCCAAGATAGAGGGAACACTGAAGCTTTCTTT.

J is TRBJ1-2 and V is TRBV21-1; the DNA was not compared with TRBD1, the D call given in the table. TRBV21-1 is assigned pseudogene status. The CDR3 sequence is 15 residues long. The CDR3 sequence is CASSLAGTAVYGYTF. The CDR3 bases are TGTGCCAGCAGTCTTGCCGGGACAGCCGTCTATGGCTACACCTTC.

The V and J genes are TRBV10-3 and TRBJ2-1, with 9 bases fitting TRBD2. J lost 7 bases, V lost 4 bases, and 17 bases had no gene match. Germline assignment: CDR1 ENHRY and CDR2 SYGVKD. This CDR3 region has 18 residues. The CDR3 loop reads CAISGDRGRGFGGNEQFF. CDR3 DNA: TGTGCCATCAGTGGAGATCGCGGGAGGGGTTTCGGGGGGAATGAGCAGTTCTTC.

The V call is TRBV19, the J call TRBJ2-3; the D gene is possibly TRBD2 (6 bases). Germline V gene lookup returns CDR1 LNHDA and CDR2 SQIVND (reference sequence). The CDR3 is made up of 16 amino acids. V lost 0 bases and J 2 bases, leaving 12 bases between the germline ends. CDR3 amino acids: CASSIEGGTITDTQYF. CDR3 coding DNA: TGTGCCAGTAGTATAGAGGGAGGCACAATCACAGATACGCAGTATTTT. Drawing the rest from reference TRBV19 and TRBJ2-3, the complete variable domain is DGGITQSPKYLFRKEGQNVTLSCEQNLNHDAMYWYRQDPGQGLRLIYYSQIVNDFQKGDIAEGYSVSREKKESFPLTVTSAQKNPTAFYLCASSIEGGTITDTQYFGPGTRLTVL.

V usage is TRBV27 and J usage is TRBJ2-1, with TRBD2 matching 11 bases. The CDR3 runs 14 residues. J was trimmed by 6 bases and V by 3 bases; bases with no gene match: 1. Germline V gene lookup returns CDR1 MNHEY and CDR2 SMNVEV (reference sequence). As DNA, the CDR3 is TGTGCCAGCAGTTTCGGGACTAGCGGCAATGAGCAGTTCTTC. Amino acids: CASSFGTSGNEQFF.

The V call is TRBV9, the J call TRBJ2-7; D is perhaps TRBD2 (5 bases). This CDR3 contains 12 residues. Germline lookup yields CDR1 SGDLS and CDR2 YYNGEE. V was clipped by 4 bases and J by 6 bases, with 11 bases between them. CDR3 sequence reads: CASSTRTGEQYF. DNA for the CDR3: TGTGCCAGCAGCACACGGACTGGCGAGCAGTACTTC.

CDR3 protein: CASSQAPGESEEQYF. CDR3 in DNA: TGCGCCAGCAGCCAAGCCCCCGGGGAGTCGGAAGAGCAGTACTTC. The V and J genes are TRBV4-1 and TRBJ2-7; TRBD2 is a possible D gene (5 bases). The V end was cut by 1 base, the J end by 7 bases, with 17 bases between. The CDR3 loop spans 15 amino acids. CDR1 is MGHRA and CDR2 is YSYEKL in the germline V gene.

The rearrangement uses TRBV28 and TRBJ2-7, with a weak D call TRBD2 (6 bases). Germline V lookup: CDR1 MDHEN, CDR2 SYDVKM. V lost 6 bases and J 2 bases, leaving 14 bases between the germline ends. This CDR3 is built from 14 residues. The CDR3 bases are TGTGCCAGCAGCCCTCCCGGGGGTGCCTACGAGCAGTACTTC. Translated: CASSPPGGAYEQYF. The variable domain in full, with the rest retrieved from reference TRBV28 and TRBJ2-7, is DVKVTQSSRYLVKRTGEKVFLECVQDMDHENMFWYRQDPGLGLRLIYFSYDVKMKEKGDIPEGYSVSREKKERFSLILESASTNQTSMYLCASSPPGGAYEQYFGPGTRLTVT.

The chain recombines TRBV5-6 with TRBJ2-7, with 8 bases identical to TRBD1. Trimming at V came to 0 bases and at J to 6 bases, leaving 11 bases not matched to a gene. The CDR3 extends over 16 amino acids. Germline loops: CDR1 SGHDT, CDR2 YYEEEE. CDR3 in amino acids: CASSLDGQGVLGEQYF. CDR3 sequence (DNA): TGTGCCAGCAGCTTGGACGGACAGGGCGTGCTCGGCGAGCAGTACTTC.

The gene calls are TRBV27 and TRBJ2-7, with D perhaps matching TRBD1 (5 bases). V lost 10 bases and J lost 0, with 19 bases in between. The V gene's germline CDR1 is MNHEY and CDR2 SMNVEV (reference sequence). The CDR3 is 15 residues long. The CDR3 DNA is TGTGCCACCAAGTTAGGCGGAGACAGCTCCTACGAGCAGTACTTC. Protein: CATKLGGDSSYEQYF.